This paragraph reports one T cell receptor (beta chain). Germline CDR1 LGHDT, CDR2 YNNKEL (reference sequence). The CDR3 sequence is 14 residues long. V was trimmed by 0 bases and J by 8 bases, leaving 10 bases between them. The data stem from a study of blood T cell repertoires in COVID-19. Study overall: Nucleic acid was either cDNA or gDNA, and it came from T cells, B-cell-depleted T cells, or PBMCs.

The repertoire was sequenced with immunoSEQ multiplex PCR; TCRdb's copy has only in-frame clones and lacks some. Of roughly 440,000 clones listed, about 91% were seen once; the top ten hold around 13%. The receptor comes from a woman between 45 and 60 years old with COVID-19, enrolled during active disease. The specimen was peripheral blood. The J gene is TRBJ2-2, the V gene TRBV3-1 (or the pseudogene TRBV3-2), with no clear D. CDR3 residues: CASSQEYFLGELFF. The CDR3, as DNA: TGTGCCAGCAGCCAAGAGTATTTCCTGGGGGAGCTGTTTTTT.